The rows below give T cell receptor beta chains drawn from one sample of a study of blood T cell repertoires in COVID-19. Generated by immunoSEQ multiplex PCR, the TCRdb table keeps only in-frame clones and is missing some. The profile shows 310,000 or so clones, roughly 90% of them singletons. The source material was peripheral blood. The receptors were sampled from a woman between 50 and 59 years old with active or convalescent COVID-19. The CDR3 runs from the conserved cysteine through the conserved F or W. The order of the fields is V gene, J gene, D gene, clone size, CDR3 length, CDR3 DNA, CDR3 protein. A D gene is named only where the DNA matches it firmly. Part of the rows lack a size; the others show once, few, many or a class for expanded clones.

TRBV7-2,TRBJ2-1,NA,once,15,TGTGCCAGCAGCTTAAGGGGGGGGGCCAGGAATGAGCAGTTCTTC,CASSLRGGARNEQFF
TRBV11-2,TRBJ1-2,NA,NA,15,TGTGCCAGCAGCTTAAACCTCGCTACTAACTATGGCTACACCTTC,CASSLNLATNYGYTF
TRBV12-3/TRBV12-4,TRBJ1-2,NA,NA,13,TGTGCCAGCACCACCGGAGTTAACTATGGCTACACCTTC,CASTTGVNYGYTF
TRBV7-3,TRBJ2-1,TRBD2,NA,14,TGTGCCAGCAGCTTAGCGGGAGGGCTTAATGAGCAGTTCTTC,CASSLAGGLNEQFF
TRBV7-2,TRBJ2-7,NA,NA,16,TGTGCCAGCAGCTTATCGGCGGGGGCCCGACCATACGAGCAGTACTTC,CASSLSAGARPYEQYF
TRBV28,TRBJ1-1,NA,NA,15,TGTGCCAGCAGCCCGCTGACAGAATCCCTCACTGAAGCTTTCTTT,CASSPLTESLTEAFF
TRBV20-1,TRBJ2-7,TRBD2,NA,11,TGCAGTGCTTCGGGACTAGCGCAGCAGTACTTC,CSASGLAQQYF
TRBV6-6,TRBJ1-1,NA,once,15,TGTGCCAGCAGTTACCTAGCTACCGGCCAGGCTGAAGCTTTCTTT,CASSYLATGQAEAFF
TRBV6-6,TRBJ2-1,TRBD2,NA,16,TGTGCCAGCAGTTACTCGTCGGCTAGCGGGGGGCCTAGGCAGTTCTTC,CASSYSSASGGPRQFF
TRBV19,TRBJ2-6,TRBD1,NA,15,TGTGCCAGTAGACCGCAGGGGGCTGGGGCCAACGTCCTGACTTTC,CASRPQGAGANVLTF
TRBV4-3,TRBJ2-5,TRBD1,NA,15,TGCGCCAGCAGCCAAGTTGGACAGGGGGCGGAGACCCAGTACTTC,CASSQVGQGAETQYF
TRBV10-3,TRBJ2-2,TRBD1,NA,15,TGTGCCATCAGTGAGTCAAGGGGGCGGACCGGGGAGCTGTTTTTT,CAISESRGRTGELFF
TRBV10-3,TRBJ2-7,TRBD1,NA,16,TGTGCCATCAGTGGTGAACCGGGACAGGGAGCCTACGAGCAGTACTTC,CAISGEPGQGAYEQYF
TRBV5-1,TRBJ2-7,TRBD1,NA,14,TGCGCCAGCAGCCAGGGACAGGGGTCCTACGAGCAGTACTTC,CASSQGQGSYEQYF
TRBV28,TRBJ2-7,NA,NA,14,TGTGCCAGCAGCCAACAACAGCGGACCTACGAGCAGTACTTC,CASSQQQRTYEQYF